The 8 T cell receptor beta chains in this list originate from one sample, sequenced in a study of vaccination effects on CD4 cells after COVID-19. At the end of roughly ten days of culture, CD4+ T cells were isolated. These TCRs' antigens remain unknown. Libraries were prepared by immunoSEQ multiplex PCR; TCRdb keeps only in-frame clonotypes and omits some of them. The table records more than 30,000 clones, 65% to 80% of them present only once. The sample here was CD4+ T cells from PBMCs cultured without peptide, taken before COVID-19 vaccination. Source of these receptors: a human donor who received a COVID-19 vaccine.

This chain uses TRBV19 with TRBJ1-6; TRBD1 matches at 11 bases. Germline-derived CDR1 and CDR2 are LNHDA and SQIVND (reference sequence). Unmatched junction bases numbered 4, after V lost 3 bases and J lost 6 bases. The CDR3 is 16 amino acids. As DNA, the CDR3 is TGTGCCAGTAGTATCGGGACAGGGGGTTTTAATTCACCCCTCCACTTT. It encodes CASSIGTGGFNSPLHF.

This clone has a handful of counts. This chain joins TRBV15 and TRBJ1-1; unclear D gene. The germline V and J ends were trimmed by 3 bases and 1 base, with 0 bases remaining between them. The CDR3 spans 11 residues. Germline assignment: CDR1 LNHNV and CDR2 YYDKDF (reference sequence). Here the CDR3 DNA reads TGTGCCACCAGCAGGAACACTGAAGCTTTCTTT. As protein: CATSRNTEAFF.

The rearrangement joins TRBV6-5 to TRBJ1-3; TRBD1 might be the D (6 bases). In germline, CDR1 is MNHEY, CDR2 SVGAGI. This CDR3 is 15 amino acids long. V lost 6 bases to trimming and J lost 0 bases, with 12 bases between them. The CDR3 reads CASSLDSRSGNTIYF. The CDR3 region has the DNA TGTGCCAGCAGCCTGGACAGTCGCTCTGGAAACACCATATATTTT.

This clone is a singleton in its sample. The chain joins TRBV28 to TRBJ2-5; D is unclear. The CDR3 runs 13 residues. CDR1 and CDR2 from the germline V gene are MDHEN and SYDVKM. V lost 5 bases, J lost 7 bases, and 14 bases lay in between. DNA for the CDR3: TGTGCCAGCAGTCCCCGGGCGTGGGGGACCCAGTACTTC. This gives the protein CASSPRAWGTQYF.

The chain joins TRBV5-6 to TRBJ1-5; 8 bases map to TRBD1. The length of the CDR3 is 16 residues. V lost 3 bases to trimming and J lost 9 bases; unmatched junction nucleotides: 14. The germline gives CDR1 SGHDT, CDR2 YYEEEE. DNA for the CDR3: TGTGCCAGCAGCTCGGGGACCGGGACAGGCGGTGGGCCCCAGCATTTT. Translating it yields CASSSGTGTGGGPQHF.

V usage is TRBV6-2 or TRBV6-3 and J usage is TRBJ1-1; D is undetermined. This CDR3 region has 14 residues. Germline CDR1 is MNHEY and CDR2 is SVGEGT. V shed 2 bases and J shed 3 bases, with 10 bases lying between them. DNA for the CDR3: TGTGCCAGCAGTTACAGGCAAGAGTACACTGAAGCTTTCTTT. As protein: CASSYRQEYTEAFF.

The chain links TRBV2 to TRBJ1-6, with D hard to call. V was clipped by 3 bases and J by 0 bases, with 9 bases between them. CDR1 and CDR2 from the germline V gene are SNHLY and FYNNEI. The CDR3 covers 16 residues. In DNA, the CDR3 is TGTGCCAGCAGTGATTGGCCGGGCTCCTATAATTCACCCCTCCACTTT. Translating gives CASSDWPGSYNSPLHF. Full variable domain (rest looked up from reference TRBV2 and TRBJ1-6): EPEVTQTPSHQVTQMGQEVILRCVPISNHLYFYWYRQILGQKVEFLVSFYNNEISEKSEIFDDQFSVERPDGSNFTLKIRSTKLEDSAMYFCASSDWPGSYNSPLHFGNGTRLTVT.

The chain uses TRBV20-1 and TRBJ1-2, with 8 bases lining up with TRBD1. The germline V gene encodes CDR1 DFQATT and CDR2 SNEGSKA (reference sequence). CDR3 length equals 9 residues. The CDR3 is CSPDRDYTF. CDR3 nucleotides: TGCAGCCCGGACAGGGACTACACCTTC.